The 20 T cell receptor beta chains below come from one sample, sequenced in a study of shared clonotypes between healthy human individuals. The table came from immunoSEQ multiplex PCR; TCRdb's copy has only in-frame clones and leaves some out. The sample records 1,500,000 or so clones, approximately 96% being singletons. Sequencing was done on a sample of naive CD4+ T cells sorted from blood. Subset reported: CD45RA+ positively selected. All receptors come from a man aged 30-40 years in good health.

V gene TRBV19 combines with J gene TRBJ1-5; 8 nucleotides line up with TRBD1. From germline, CDR1 is LNHDA and CDR2 SQIVND (reference sequence). This CDR3 is 17 amino acids long. V lost 8 bases, J lost 4 bases, and 16 bases stayed unmatched. Here the CDR3 DNA reads TGTGCCAGTGCCAGGGGGCCGGATTGGGTTTCAAATCAGCCCCAGCATTTT. The encoded protein is CASARGPDWVSNQPQHF. Filled out from reference TRBV19 and TRBJ1-5, the complete variable domain reads DGGITQSPKYLFRKEGQNVTLSCEQNLNHDAMYWYRQDPGQGLRLIYYSQIVNDFQKGDIAEGYSVSREKKESFPLTVTSAQKNPTAFYLCASARGPDWVSNQPQHFGDGTRLSIL.

As regards this clone: One end of the junction is discordant with germline, which a read error may explain. CDR3 sequence (DNA): TGTGCCTGGAATAACCATGGCTACACCTTC. Protein: CAWNNHGYTF. The rearrangement uses TRBV30 and TRBJ1-2, with unresolved D. CDR1 is GTSNPN, CDR2 SVGIG, per germline (reference sequence). The CDR3 runs to 10 residues.

The CDR3 region has the DNA TGTGCCAGCAGAGGGAAGGGGCCAAGCTCCTACGAGCAGTACTTC. It codes for CASRGKGPSSYEQYF. The gene calls are TRBV27 and TRBJ2-7; a possible D gene is TRBD1 (5 bases). V dropped 6 bases and J dropped 0 bases, with 15 bases sitting between them. Per the germline V gene, CDR1 is MNHEY and CDR2 is SMNVEV (reference sequence). This CDR3 has 15 amino acids.

Points on this clone: This sample also contains other DNA sequences that code for the same CDR3. The V gene is TRBV20-1, the J gene TRBJ2-1, with no clear D. The CDR3 runs 11 residues. Trimming took off 1 base at V and 6 bases at J, with 4 bases between the two ends. Per germline, CDR1 DFQATT and CDR2 SNEGSKA (reference sequence). CDR3 protein: CSARVINEQFF. The CDR3 DNA sequence: TGCAGTGCTAGAGTTATCAATGAGCAGTTCTTC.

The chain recombines TRBV2 with TRBJ2-7; D is unresolved. The CDR3 loop spans 15 amino acids. Germline V CDR1 and CDR2: SNHLY, FYNNEI. With 0 bases removed from V and 12 bases from J, the gap between germline ends came to 21 bases. Here the CDR3 reads CASSEALTKNSARYF. The DNA of the CDR3 is TGTGCCAGCAGTGAAGCGCTTACCAAAAACTCCGCAAGGTACTTC.

The chain couples TRBV5-5 to TRBJ1-1; no firm D call. Trimming cost V 1 base and J 10 bases, with 8 bases left between them. Per the germline V gene, CDR1 is SGHKS and CDR2 is YYEKEE (reference sequence). The CDR3 is 11 amino acids. Here the CDR3 reads CASSLPFGAFF. In nucleotides, the CDR3 is TGTGCCAGCAGCTTGCCCTTTGGAGCTTTCTTT. Drawing the rest from reference TRBV5-5 and TRBJ1-1, the complete variable domain is DAGVTQSPTHLIKTRGQQVTLRCSPISGHKSVSWYQQVLGQGPQFIFQYYEKEERGRGNFPDRFSARQFPNYSSELNVNALLLGDSALYLCASSLPFGAFFGQGTRLTVV.

This chain joins TRBV14 and TRBJ2-4; tentatively, D is TRBD2 (5 bases). V dropped 1 base and J dropped 2 bases, with 9 bases sitting between them. The CDR3 totals 15 residues. Germline V CDR1 and CDR2: SGHDN, FVKESK. DNA of the CDR3: TGTGCCAGCAGCCAAGGTCGGGGAACCAAAAACATTCAGTACTTC. Translating it yields CASSQGRGTKNIQYF.

The J gene is TRBJ1-4, the V gene TRBV5-5; D gene ambiguous. This CDR3 contains 14 residues. V lost 5 bases and J lost 4, with 12 bases in between. Per germline, CDR1 SGHKS and CDR2 YYEKEE (reference sequence). CDR3 amino acids: CASRRGDVNEKLFF. CDR3 bases: TGTGCCAGCAGACGCGGGGATGTTAATGAAAAACTGTTTTTT.

V usage is TRBV13 and J usage is TRBJ2-7; 7 positions match TRBD1. The CDR3 consists of 15 residues. Germline CDR1 is PRHDT and CDR2 is FYEKMQ (reference sequence). Trimming took 2 bases from V and 3 from J; bases not matched to a gene: 7. The CDR3 sequence is CASSLMRQGDYEQYF. CDR3 in DNA: TGTGCCAGCAGCTTAATGAGACAGGGAGACTACGAGCAGTACTTC.

The chain has TRBV5-5 and TRBJ2-7, with 11 bases identical to TRBD1. The CDR3 length is 16 residues. After removal of 0 bases from V and 3 bases from J, the junction contained 5 bases not matched to a gene. The germline V gene has CDR1 SGHKS and CDR2 YYEKEE (reference sequence). CDR3 loop: CASSLVSGQGVYEQYF. The CDR3 DNA is TGTGCCAGCAGCTTGGTGTCGGGACAGGGGGTCTACGAGCAGTACTTC.

The chain joins TRBV11-2 to TRBJ1-5; D is unresolved. V lost 1 base and J lost 0, with 7 bases in between. Germline CDR1 is SGHAT and CDR2 is FQNNGV. There are 15 residues in the CDR3. The CDR3 protein is CASSLGTNSNQPQHF. The CDR3 region has the DNA TGTGCCAGCAGCTTAGGGACCAATAGCAATCAGCCCCAGCATTTT.

This clone has just a few counts. CDR3 region: CASSSGAGFTGELFF. For the CDR3, the DNA is TGTGCCAGCAGCTCAGGGGCGGGTTTCACCGGGGAGCTGTTTTTT. This chain joins TRBV7-9 and TRBJ2-2; D might be TRBD1 (6 bases). Trimming pared 4 bases from V and 4 bases from J, leaving 13 bases between. CDR1 and CDR2 from the germline V gene are SEHNR and FQNEAQ (reference sequence). This CDR3 contains 15 residues.

The chain recombines TRBV5-1 with TRBJ2-3; D gene unclear. The CDR3 covers 14 residues. Germline CDR1 and CDR2: SGHRS and YFSETQ. V was cut by 4 bases and J by 4 bases, with 13 bases left in between. For the CDR3, the DNA is TGCGCCAGCAGCCCCTATGGATCGCCAGATACGCAGTATTTT. Its protein product is CASSPYGSPDTQYF.

The chain joins TRBV11-2 to TRBJ2-7; D may be TRBD1 (5 bases). The CDR3 totals 15 residues. V lost 3 bases and J 5 bases, leaving 17 bases between the germline ends. CDR1 and CDR2 (germline): SGHAT, FQNNGV. In DNA, the CDR3 is TGTGCCAGCAGCTTGGGGCAGGGAAAATGGGACGAGCAGTACTTC. Protein: CASSLGQGKWDEQYF.

This chain links TRBV30 with TRBJ1-5; D not certain. The CDR3 extends over 14 amino acids. The V and J ends lost 0 bases and 6 bases respectively, with 12 bases between them. Germline V lookup: CDR1 GTSNPN, CDR2 SVGIG (reference sequence). The CDR3 spells CAWSVNPTAQPQHF. For the CDR3, the DNA is TGTGCCTGGAGTGTAAATCCCACCGCTCAGCCCCAGCATTTT.

The CDR3 sequence is CASSQVPSGIGTDTQYF. The CDR3 nucleotides are TGCGCCAGCAGCCAAGTACCTAGCGGGATAGGCACAGATACGCAGTATTTT. V usage is TRBV4-3 and J usage is TRBJ2-3, with TRBD2 matching 9 bases. Germline V CDR1 and CDR2: LGHNA, YSLEER. Trimming at V came to 1 base and at J to 1 base, leaving 6 bases not matched to a gene. The CDR3 is 17 amino acids.

The table lists this clone with a count of one. The chain combines TRBV18 with TRBJ2-5, with D perhaps given as TRBD1 or TRBD2 (5 bases each). CDR1 KGHSH and CDR2 LQKENI come from the germline V gene. Trimming stripped 4 bases from V and 4 bases from J, with 7 bases between. The CDR3 length is 12 residues. CDR3 sequence: CASSRDLETQYF. The DNA for the CDR3 is TGTGCCAGCTCACGGGACCTAGAGACCCAGTACTTC.

As regards this clone: This specimen includes other DNA sequences encoding the same CDR3. The gene calls are TRBV19 and TRBJ2-3, with D perhaps matching TRBD2 (5 bases). CDR1 and CDR2 (germline): LNHDA, SQIVND (reference sequence). Deletions cut 1 base from V and 2 bases from J, with 7 bases between. The CDR3 sequence is 14 residues long. The CDR3: CASSIGGYTDTQYF. The CDR3 DNA sequence: TGTGCCAGTAGTATAGGCGGGTACACAGATACGCAGTATTTT.

The V gene is TRBV11-2, the J gene TRBJ2-2; TRBD2 matches at 8 bases. The V and J ends lost 3 bases and 2 bases, in that order; junction bases with no gene match: 8. CDR3 length: 17 residues. Germline CDR1 is SGHAT and CDR2 is FQNNGV. CDR3 in amino acids: CASSFLHGRANTGELFF. The CDR3 nucleotides read TGTGCCAGCAGCTTTCTTCACGGGAGGGCCAACACCGGGGAGCTGTTTTTT.

The rearrangement links TRBV6-4 to TRBJ1-1; 7 bases agree with TRBD1. The germline gives CDR1 MRHNA, CDR2 SNTAGT. The V segment lost 4 bases and the J segment 3 bases; nucleotides outside the gene matches: 5. The CDR3 is made up of 14 amino acids. CDR3 in amino acids: CASSATGDHTEAFF. The CDR3 DNA reads as TGTGCCAGCAGTGCCACAGGGGACCACACTGAAGCTTTCTTT.